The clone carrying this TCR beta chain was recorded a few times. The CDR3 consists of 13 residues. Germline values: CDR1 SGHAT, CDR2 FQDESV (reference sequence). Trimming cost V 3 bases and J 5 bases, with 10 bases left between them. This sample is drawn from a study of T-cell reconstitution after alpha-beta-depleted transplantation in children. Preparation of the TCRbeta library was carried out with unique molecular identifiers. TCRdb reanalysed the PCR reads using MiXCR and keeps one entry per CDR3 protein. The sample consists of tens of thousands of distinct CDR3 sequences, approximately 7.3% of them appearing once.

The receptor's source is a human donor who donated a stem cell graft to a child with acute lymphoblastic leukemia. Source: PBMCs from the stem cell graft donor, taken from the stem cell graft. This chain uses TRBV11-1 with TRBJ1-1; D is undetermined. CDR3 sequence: CASSFKGGTEAFF. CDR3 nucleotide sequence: TGTGCCAGCAGCTTCAAGGGAGGGACTGAAGCTTTCTTT.